These 22 T cell receptor beta chains came from one sample sequenced in a study of cytomegalovirus exposure and HLA in healthy donors. The PCR ran on 60 Vbeta and 13 Jbeta primers. The data were produced by immunoSEQ multiplex PCR, yet TCRdb's version contains in-frame clones alone and is incomplete. The table records 90,000 to 130,000 clones, less than 85% of them present only once. The sequencing input was PBMCs. All receptors derive from a man in his thirties or forties in good health and CMV-seropositive.

The J gene is TRBJ1-1, the V gene TRBV5-1, with D possibly matching TRBD1 (5 bases). V was trimmed by 4 bases and J by 2 bases, leaving 15 bases between them. This CDR3 has 15 residues. The germline CDR1 and CDR2 sequences are SGHRS and YFSETQ. The CDR3 DNA is TGCGCCAGCAGCCCGAGCCGGGACTACAACACTGAAGCTTTCTTT. It translates to CASSPSRDYNTEAFF.

The chain carries TRBV21-1 and TRBJ2-1; the D call TRBD1 from the table was never checked on the DNA. TRBV21-1 is assigned pseudogene status. There are 15 residues in the CDR3. The CDR3 loop is CASRTSGTGKGEQFF. CDR3 coding DNA: TGTGCCAGCAGGACCTCCGGGACAGGGAAGGGGGAGCAGTTCTTC.

This clone was recorded a few times. The chain is built from TRBV29-1 and TRBJ2-5, with D perhaps matching TRBD1 (6 bases). V was clipped by 1 base and J by 2 bases, with 8 bases between them. The CDR3 sequence is 13 residues long. In germline, CDR1 is SQVTM, CDR2 ANQGSEA. The CDR3 DNA reads as TGCAGCGTTGAAGCAGACAGGCAAGAGACCCAGTACTTC. Protein: CSVEADRQETQYF. Based on the CDR3 plus reference TRBV29-1 and TRBJ2-5, the full variable domain is SAVISQKPSRDICQRGTSLTIQCQVDSQVTMMFWYRQQPGQSLTLIATANQGSEATYESGFVIDKFPISRPNLTFSTLTVSNMSPEDSSIYLCSVEADRQETQYFGPGTRLLVL.

The chain couples TRBV5-6 to TRBJ1-5, with 8 bases identical to TRBD1. After removal of 4 bases from V and 6 bases from J, the junction contained 6 bases not matched to a gene. This CDR3 region has 14 residues. CDR1 is SGHDT, CDR2 YYEEEE, per germline. In DNA form, the CDR3 reads TGTGCCAGCAGCCTTGGACAGGGAGGTCAGCCCCAGCATTTT. Translation gives CASSLGQGGQPQHF.

The chain links TRBV7-2 to TRBJ2-7; D is perhaps TRBD1 (6 bases). CDR3 length equals 13 residues. Trimming stripped 6 bases from V and 0 bases from J, with 9 bases between. Germline assignment: CDR1 SGHTA and CDR2 FQGNSA. CDR3 protein: CASSSGASYEQYF. The CDR3 nucleotides read TGTGCCAGCAGTTCAGGGGCCTCCTACGAGCAGTACTTC.

In its sample, this clone was seen once. This chain links TRBV30 with TRBJ2-3, with 8 bases that match TRBD2. The length of the CDR3 is 13 residues. Germline V lookup: CDR1 GTSNPN, CDR2 SVGIG (reference sequence). The J segment lost 2 bases and the V segment lost 8 bases, leaving 6 bases of the junction unmatched. The CDR3 protein is CAAAGGATDTQYF. The CDR3 DNA is TGTGCCGCCGCCGGGGGGGCCACAGATACGCAGTATTTT.

The chain carries TRBV13 and TRBJ2-7; 12 bases align to TRBD2. Germline trimming cut 4 bases from V and 4 bases from J; bases unmatched to any gene: 5. Per germline, CDR1 PRHDT and CDR2 FYEKMQ (reference sequence). The CDR3 runs to 15 residues. CDR3 coding DNA: TGTGCCAGCAGCTCGACTAGCGGGGGAAGTTACGAGCAGTACTTC. Translated, it gives CASSSTSGGSYEQYF.

The chain combines TRBV6-5 with TRBJ2-2; no clear D. CDR1 is MNHEY and CDR2 is SVGAGI in the germline V gene. This CDR3 spans 11 amino acids. Deletions cut 10 bases from V and 5 bases from J, with 8 bases between. The CDR3 region has the DNA TGTGCCACTCAAACAACCGGGGAGCTGTTTTTT. This translates into CATQTTGELFF.

The J gene is TRBJ2-5, the V gene TRBV4-2, with 13 bases aligning to TRBD2. V was clipped by 0 bases and J by 5 bases; unmatched bases: 9. The CDR3 is made up of 18 amino acids. Germline values: CDR1 LGHNA, CDR2 YNFKEQ. The CDR3, as DNA: TGTGCCAGCAGCCAAGATTTAGGACTAGCGGGGGTGGGTGAGACCCAGTACTTC. As protein: CASSQDLGLAGVGETQYF.

This clone came up a few times. J is TRBJ1-4 and V is TRBV27, with 8 positions matching TRBD1. After removal of 1 base from V and 7 bases from J, the junction contained 5 bases not matched to a gene. The CDR3 runs to 15 residues. Germline V gene data show CDR1 as MNHEY and CDR2 as SMNVEV (reference sequence). DNA for the CDR3: TGTGCCAGCAGTTTATGGACAGGGTCGGGTGAAAAACTGTTTTTT. This encodes CASSLWTGSGEKLFF.

Here the CDR3 reads CASSLTGTSGGLRGQFF. CDR3 DNA sequence: TGTGCCAGCAGCCTAACGGGGACTAGCGGGGGGCTTAGGGGGCAGTTCTTC. The chain joins TRBV7-8 to TRBJ2-1; TRBD2 matches at 15 bases. The CDR3 spans 17 residues. The germline V gene encodes CDR1 SGHVS and CDR2 FQNEAQ. The V segment lost 5 bases and the J segment 12 bases; nucleotides outside the gene matches: 14.

The chain has TRBV7-9 and TRBJ1-1; D may be TRBD1 (6 bases). Trimming took off 4 bases at V and 4 bases at J, with 16 bases between the two ends. CDR1 is SEHNR, CDR2 FQNEAQ, per germline (reference sequence). The CDR3 is 15 residues long. The CDR3 is CASSSPNIGGTEAFF. CDR3 bases: TGTGCCAGCAGCTCCCCCAACATAGGGGGCACTGAAGCTTTCTTT.

This clone turned up a few times. The V gene is TRBV5-1, the J gene TRBJ2-7, with D possibly matching TRBD1 (7 bases). From germline, CDR1 is SGHRS and CDR2 YFSETQ. V dropped 2 bases and J dropped 2 bases, with 11 bases sitting between them. The CDR3 totals 14 residues. The CDR3 reads CASSLPGGPYEQYF. The CDR3 DNA reads TGCGCCAGCAGCTTACCAGGGGGGCCCTACGAGCAGTACTTC.

This CDR3 reads CASSTDRDPYEQYF. In DNA form, the CDR3 reads TGCGCCAGCAGTACGGACAGGGATCCCTACGAGCAGTACTTC. The chain couples TRBV10-1 to TRBJ2-7; 8 bases are a match to TRBD1. V shed 5 bases and J 2 bases; nucleotides not matched to a gene: 5. Looked up from germline, CDR1 is WNHNN and CDR2 is SYGVQD (reference sequence). This CDR3 contains 14 residues.

V gene TRBV27 combines with J gene TRBJ1-1; D perhaps matches TRBD1 (6 bases). V was trimmed by 10 bases and J by 3 bases, leaving 15 bases between them. From germline, CDR1 is MNHEY and CDR2 SMNVEV (reference sequence). The CDR3 has 13 residues. The CDR3 nucleotides are TGTGCCACCTCACAGGGAATCGACACTGAAGCTTTCTTT. Its protein is CATSQGIDTEAFF.

The V call is TRBV18, the J call TRBJ2-7; D possibly corresponds to TRBD1 (5 bases). Per germline, CDR1 KGHSH and CDR2 LQKENI. This CDR3 is built from 13 residues. Trimming left V 5 bases short and J 7 bases short, with 15 bases between. In DNA form, the CDR3 reads TGTGCCAGCTCAAACCAAGGGGTAAGGGAGCAGTACTTC. Protein product: CASSNQGVREQYF.

This clone was seen a handful of times. This chain links TRBV7-2 with TRBJ2-5, with 9 positions matching TRBD1. The CDR3 runs to 18 residues. V was clipped by 5 bases and J by 5 bases; unmatched bases: 18. In germline, CDR1 is SGHTA, CDR2 FQGNSA. CDR3 coding DNA: TGTGCCAGCAGCGCGCTTGTCCCGCGGGACAGGGTTTACGAGACCCAGTACTTC. Its protein is CASSALVPRDRVYETQYF.

This chain links TRBV19 with TRBJ2-5, with TRBD1 identical over 9 bases. The junction had 2 bases not matched to a gene; V was cut back by 4 bases and J by 8 bases. This CDR3 has 12 amino acids. Per the germline V gene, CDR1 is LNHDA and CDR2 is SQIVND (reference sequence). DNA of the CDR3: TGTGCCAGTAGTACCACAGGGGGCACCCAGTACTTC. Protein: CASSTTGGTQYF. Filled out from reference TRBV19 and TRBJ2-5, the complete variable domain reads DGGITQSPKYLFRKEGQNVTLSCEQNLNHDAMYWYRQDPGQGLRLIYYSQIVNDFQKGDIAEGYSVSREKKESFPLTVTSAQKNPTAFYLCASSTTGGTQYFGPGTRLLVL.

This clone appeared a single time. The V gene is TRBV28, the J gene TRBJ1-5, with TRBD1 identical over 8 bases. Looked up from germline, CDR1 is MDHEN and CDR2 is SYDVKM. CDR3 length: 14 residues. V trimming: 5 bases; J trimming: 5 bases; junction bases outside the gene matches: 5. The CDR3 loop reads CASSPDRAYQPQHF. The CDR3, as DNA: TGTGCCAGCAGTCCGGACAGGGCTTATCAGCCCCAGCATTTT.

The V gene is TRBV5-1, the J gene TRBJ1-1, with a possible D match to TRBD1 (5 bases). This CDR3 contains 14 residues. Deletions cut 3 bases from V and 1 base from J, with 10 bases between. Germline V gives CDR1 SGHRS, CDR2 YFSETQ. CDR3 nucleotides: TGCGCCAGCAGCTGGGGGGACGGGAACACTGAAGCTTTCTTT. Protein: CASSWGDGNTEAFF.

This clone was picked up a small number of times. The chain is built from TRBV6-6 and TRBJ1-1, with D hard to call. Germline assignment: CDR1 MNHNY and CDR2 SVGAGI (reference sequence). The CDR3 consists of 14 residues. Trimming stripped 6 bases from V and 4 bases from J, with 15 bases between. CDR3 region: CASSPIPGSTEAFF. CDR3 DNA: TGTGCCAGCAGCCCTATCCCGGGATCCACTGAAGCTTTCTTT.

The chain employs TRBV28 and TRBJ1-5; TRBD1 matches 9 bases. Unmatched junction bases numbered 8, after V lost 6 bases and J lost 2 bases. Per germline, CDR1 MDHEN and CDR2 SYDVKM. The CDR3 extends over 16 amino acids. The CDR3 DNA reads TGTGCCAGCAGACCGTCGGACAGGGGAGGCAATCAGCCCCAGCATTTT. It yields the protein CASRPSDRGGNQPQHF.